This T cell receptor (beta chain) stems from a study of blood T cell repertoires in COVID-19. Looking at the study overall: Sources were T cells, B-cell-depleted T cells, or PBMCs; the material itself was cDNA or gDNA.

Study processing details: How many nucleated cells were present was estimated from reference gene primer amplification. Clones were sequenced by immunoSEQ multiplex PCR, and TCRdb holds only the in-frame ones, with some missing. V, J and clone size reflect that table, while D and trimming were determined from the DNA. The data contain roughly 200,000 clones, around four fifths of them singletons. CDR3 length equals 18 residues. V lost 4 bases and J lost 7; bases outside the gene matches: 17. CDR1 KGHDR and CDR2 SFDVKD come from the germline V gene. This clone was counted once. V and J are TRBV24-1 and TRBJ1-2; 10 bases map to TRBD1. This clonotype originated in a man in his forties with active or convalescent COVID-19. The specimen was peripheral blood. The CDR3 coding sequence is TGTGCCACCAGTGACCGGACAGGGGGTAGATTAATTTCGGGTGGCTACACCTTC. Translation gives CATSDRTGGRLISGGYTF.